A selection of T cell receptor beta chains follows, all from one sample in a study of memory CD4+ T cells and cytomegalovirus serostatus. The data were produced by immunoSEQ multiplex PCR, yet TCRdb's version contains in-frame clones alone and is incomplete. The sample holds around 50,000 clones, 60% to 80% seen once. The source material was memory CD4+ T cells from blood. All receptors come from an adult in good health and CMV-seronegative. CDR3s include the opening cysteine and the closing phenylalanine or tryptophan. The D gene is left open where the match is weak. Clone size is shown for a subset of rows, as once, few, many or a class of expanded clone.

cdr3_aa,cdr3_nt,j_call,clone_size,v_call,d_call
CASSDSSRGTEAFF,TGTGCCAGCAGTGACTCGAGCAGGGGGACTGAAGCTTTCTTT,TRBJ1-1,-,TRBV6-4,TRBD1
CASSIMGNQPQHF,TGCGCCAGCAGCATCATGGGGAATCAGCCCCAGCATTTT,TRBJ1-5,-,TRBV5-1,-
CASSLGGWYSGANVLTF,TGTGCCAGCAGTTTGGGCGGGTGGTACTCTGGGGCCAACGTCCTGACTTTC,TRBJ2-6,-,TRBV27,-
CASSPDRLSTDTQYF,TGTGCCAGCAGCCCGGACAGACTTTCCACAGATACGCAGTATTTT,TRBJ2-3,-,TRBV7-6,-
CASSQDPYQPQHF,TGCGCCAGCAGCCAAGACCCCTATCAGCCCCAGCATTTT,TRBJ1-5,-,TRBV4-1,-
CASSRSETQYF,TGTGCCAGCAGCCGATCAGAGACCCAGTACTTC,TRBJ2-5,-,TRBV28,-
CASTRWGREGYTF,TGTGCCAGCACCCGGTGGGGGCGGGAAGGCTACACCTTC,TRBJ1-2,few,TRBV2,-
CASKYRTGGVRDTEAFF,TGTGCCAGCAAGTATAGGACAGGGGGCGTTCGGGACACTGAAGCTTTCTTT,TRBJ1-1,-,TRBV2,TRBD1
CASSPGGLLQAFF,TGTGCCAGCAGCCCGGGCGGGTTACTACAAGCTTTCTTT,TRBJ1-1,-,TRBV7-8,-
CASSFLNRGISGANVLTF,TGTGCCAGCAGTTTCCTCAACAGGGGTATCTCTGGGGCCAACGTCCTGACTTTC,TRBJ2-6,once,TRBV27,TRBD1
CASNPTGFKGETQYF,TGTGCCAGCAACCCGACAGGGTTTAAAGGGGAGACCCAGTACTTC,TRBJ2-5,once,TRBV9,TRBD1
CASRRRDRGDEAFF,TGTGCCAGCAGACGCCGGGACAGAGGCGATGAAGCTTTCTTT,TRBJ1-1,-,TRBV6-6,TRBD1
CASSREGAVGNTIYF,TGCGCCAGCAGCAGAGAGGGGGCAGTAGGAAACACCATATATTTT,TRBJ1-3,-,TRBV5-1,TRBD1
CASSPGPGSGEQYF,TGTGCCAGCAGTCCCGGACCTGGTTCGGGCGAGCAGTACTTC,TRBJ2-7,-,TRBV28,-
CASSPDGTYNEQFF,TGTGCCAGCAGCCCCGACGGCACCTACAATGAGCAGTTCTTC,TRBJ2-1,-,TRBV11-3,-
CASSAYNEQYF,TGTGCCAGCAGTGCCTACAACGAGCAGTACTTC,TRBJ2-7,-,TRBV2,-
CAISGKENTEAFF,TGTGCCATCAGTGGAAAAGAGAACACTGAAGCTTTCTTT,TRBJ1-1,-,TRBV10-3,-
CASSPTTRGSTEAFF,TGTGCCAGCTCACCCACGACCCGGGGATCCACTGAAGCTTTCTTT,TRBJ1-1,-,TRBV18,-
CASSIDSGTGRTGELFF,TGTGCCAGTAGTATAGATTCGGGGACAGGGCGGACCGGGGAGCTGTTTTTT,TRBJ2-2,-,TRBV19,TRBD1
CATISVNYGYTF,TGTGCCACCATTTCCGTCAACTATGGCTACACCTTC,TRBJ1-2,-,TRBV27,-
CASSQVRTAGHEQFF,TGTGCCAGCAGCCAAGTCAGGACCGCGGGGCATGAGCAGTTCTTC,TRBJ2-1,-,TRBV4-2,-
CASSFTQGKSYEQYF,TGTGCCAGCAGCTTTACGCAGGGAAAGTCCTACGAGCAGTACTTC,TRBJ2-7,-,TRBV7-9,-
CASSSPLAGYTQYF,TGTGCCAGCAGTTCCCCACTAGCGGGTTATACGCAGTATTTT,TRBJ2-3,-,TRBV6-5,TRBD2
CASSAMPAGDGNEQFF,TGTGCCAGCAGCGCGATGCCAGCGGGAGATGGCAATGAGCAGTTCTTC,TRBJ2-1,-,TRBV9,TRBD2
CSARTGMGAEQYF,TGCAGCGCTAGGACAGGGATGGGCGCCGAGCAGTACTTC,TRBJ2-7,-,TRBV29-1,TRBD1
CASSQSVGASYNEQFF,TGTGCCAGCAGCCAAAGTGTGGGAGCCTCCTACAATGAGCAGTTCTTC,TRBJ2-1,-,TRBV7-6,-
CASSFSWVPSSYEQYF,TGTGCCAGCAGTTTTTCTTGGGTCCCAAGCTCCTACGAGCAGTACTTC,TRBJ2-7,few,TRBV28,-
CASSPPAGAKNIQYF,TGTGCCAGCAGCCCCCCGGCAGGGGCCAAAAACATTCAGTACTTC,TRBJ2-4,-,TRBV28,-
CASSRSGARGYGYTF,TGTGCCAGCAGCCGATCCGGGGCTAGAGGCTATGGCTACACCTTC,TRBJ1-2,-,TRBV28,-
CASSGGLAGTYQETQYF,TGTGCCAGCAGCGGGGGGCTCGCAGGGACGTACCAAGAGACCCAGTACTTC,TRBJ2-5,-,TRBV9,-
CSVEGVAGGLSGANVLTF,TGCAGCGTTGAAGGAGTAGCGGGAGGGCTCTCTGGGGCCAACGTCCTGACTTTC,TRBJ2-6,-,TRBV29-1,TRBD2
CASSQKAPTLHF,TGTGCCAGCAGCCAGAAAGCCCCCACCCTCCACTTT,TRBJ1-6,-,TRBV2,-
CASSRGQGPYEQYF,TGTGCCAGCAGCCGCGGACAGGGCCCCTACGAGCAGTACTTC,TRBJ2-7,-,TRBV6-6,TRBD1
CASRPTGVNTEAFF,TGTGCCAGCAGGCCCACAGGGGTGAACACTGAAGCTTTCTTT,TRBJ1-1,-,TRBV28,TRBD1
CASSLSGQSSGNTIYF,TGCGCCAGCAGCTTGTCTGGACAATCCTCTGGAAACACCATATATTTT,TRBJ1-3,few,TRBV5-1,-
CASSRQNTEAFF,TGTGCCAGTAGTAGACAGAACACTGAAGCTTTCTTT,TRBJ1-1,medium-sized,TRBV19,-
CASSPGTQNTEAFF,TGTGCCAGCAGCCCCGGGACACAAAACACTGAAGCTTTCTTT,TRBJ1-1,-,TRBV7-9,-
CSGGTGTDTQYF,TGCAGCGGGGGGACGGGGACAGATACGCAGTATTTT,TRBJ2-3,-,TRBV29-1,-
CATYRADTQYF,TGTGCCACCTACAGGGCAGATACGCAGTATTTT,TRBJ2-3,-,TRBV19,-
CASIPRGTSAYNEQFF,TGTGCCAGCATCCCTAGGGGGACTAGCGCCTACAATGAGCAGTTCTTC,TRBJ2-1,few,TRBV28,TRBD2
CASSPSAHTDTQYF,TGTGCCAGCAGTCCTAGCGCCCACACAGATACGCAGTATTTT,TRBJ2-3,-,TRBV28,-
CASGGDPASVTEAFF,TGTGCCAGCGGGGGGGACCCTGCATCCGTTACTGAAGCTTTCTTT,TRBJ1-1,-,TRBV9,-
CASSQGAAGGETQYF,TGTGCCAGCAGCCAAGGGGCAGCGGGAGGGGAGACCCAGTACTTC,TRBJ2-5,-,TRBV2,TRBD2
CASRTSESYEQYF,TGTGCCAGCAGAACCTCGGAATCCTACGAGCAGTACTTC,TRBJ2-7,-,TRBV27,-
CASSWSGGGTEAFF,TGTGCCAGCAGCTGGTCAGGGGGGGGCACTGAAGCTTTCTTT,TRBJ1-1,-,TRBV7-9,TRBD1
CASSPDRDREQYF,TGTGCCAGCAGCCCGGACAGGGATCGCGAGCAGTACTTC,TRBJ2-7,-,TRBV7-3,TRBD1
CASRMPGTRYGYTF,TGTGCCAGCAGGATGCCCGGCACCCGCTATGGCTACACCTTC,TRBJ1-2,few,TRBV6-6,-
CASTGGRKETQYF,TGTGCCAGTACCGGAGGACGGAAAGAGACCCAGTACTTC,TRBJ2-5,few,TRBV19,-
CASRTSGYEQYF,TGTGCCAGCCGGACTAGCGGCTACGAGCAGTACTTC,TRBJ2-7,-,TRBV6-6,TRBD2
CASSVGGGRDEQFF,TGTGCCAGCAGCGTTGGGGGAGGCAGGGATGAGCAGTTCTTC,TRBJ2-1,once,TRBV9,-
CSVTGTDSNQPQHF,TGCAGCGTCACCGGGACTGATAGCAATCAGCCCCAGCATTTT,TRBJ1-5,-,TRBV29-1,-
CASSPSGTSGYEQYF,TGTGCCAGCAGTCCATCCGGGACTAGCGGTTACGAGCAGTACTTC,TRBJ2-7,once,TRBV28,TRBD2
CASSHHRDTEAFF,TGCGCCAGCAGCCACCACAGGGACACTGAAGCTTTCTTT,TRBJ1-1,-,TRBV4-1,-
CASSPTAGEGFF,TGTGCCAGCAGCCCCACAGCGGGAGAAGGGTTCTTC,TRBJ2-1,-,TRBV11-2,TRBD2
CASRDRGNTEAFF,TGTGCCAGCAGAGACAGGGGGAACACTGAAGCTTTCTTT,TRBJ1-1,-,TRBV25-1,TRBD1
CASSLEGTGGGYTF,TGTGCCAGCAGCCTCGAAGGGACAGGGGGAGGCTACACCTTC,TRBJ1-2,-,TRBV27,TRBD1